This T cell receptor (beta chain) derives from a study of blood T cell repertoires in COVID-19 (dated by TCRdb to the early 2020s). Study-wide context: Samples from collaborators originated in the United States, Italy and Spain and spanned both the acute and convalescent phases of COVID-19. The repertoires were made available in a free public database intended to serve as a resource for research on the immune response to SARS-CoV-2. The dataset comprised deeply sampled blood TCRbeta repertoires from subjects exposed to, actively infected with, or recovered from COVID-19. Sample metadata almost always included a de-identified subject ID, COVID-19 status, age in years and sex. The material from the prospective study consisted of cDNA or gDNA derived from T cells, B-cell-depleted T cells, or PBMCs. Where available, HLA class I and class II types were taken from metadata supplied by the sample provider and were not determined by assay-based typing. Samples came from the ongoing ImmuneRACE study (first 160 participants) plus 1,254 subjects from 6 global collaborators. The investigation overall reported the following: How much clinical and demographic metadata was included differed by source and by participant, and the metadata was provided uncurated.

The collaborating institutions used their own protocols to collect whole blood in K2EDTA tubes. Collaborator samples were shipped for TCRbeta analysis as frozen whole blood, isolated PBMCs, or DNA extracted from either sample type. The immunoSEQ Assay, a bias-controlled multiplex PCR, was used to amplify TCRbeta CDR3 regions from genomic DNA. Concerning the study's data processing: The number of nucleated cells in each sample was estimated from the amplification of reference gene primers within the assay. To quantify the absolute abundance of each unique TCRbeta CDR3 rearrangement, sequence reads were collapsed and filtered. For each sample, productive Simpson clonality was calculated as the square root of Simpson's diversity index across productive rearrangements. TCRdb limited this immuneACCESS table to in-frame rearrangements with V and J called. A share of clones is missing; checked studies link under half to unresolved V genes, and the rest is unexplained. The DNA gave D and trimming, while V, J and clone size come from that table. In this sample the table shows around 160,000 clones, more than 75% of which occur a single time. The ten largest clonotypes hold about 18% of the sample.

This clone was picked up one time. The specificity of this receptor is unknown. No base quality information exists; no much larger clone differs at one position. CDR1 WSHSY and CDR2 SAAADI were looked up in the germline V gene. The CDR3 covers 16 residues, taking in both the cysteine and the phenylalanine. The read is trimmed to its CDR3 DNA, 48 bases read in frame from base 1. Ends trimmed: V by 2 bases, J by 4 bases; bases unmatched to a gene: 5. Input material: peripheral blood. The V and J segments used are TRBV10-2 and TRBJ1-5, with 10 bases matching TRBD1. The sequence came from a man aged 55-75 years with active or convalescent COVID-19. The DNA sequence is given as TGCGCCAGCAGTGAGCCCCGGACAGGGGGGAATCAGCCCCAGCATTTT. It encodes CASSEPRTGGNQPQHF.